The TCR beta chain described here comes from a study of response to subunit inactivated influenza vaccine. Trimming shortened V by 2 bases and J by 4 bases, and 8 bases separated the two germline ends. This CDR3 has 13 residues. Germline V lookup: CDR1 SGHTA, CDR2 FQGTGA. Study observations and caveats: Only a handful of new T cells, the authors suggested, are recruited with each seasonal influenza vaccination.

TCRdb analysed the RT-PCR reads with MiXCR anew, one entry per CDR3 protein. Of 150,000 to 200,000 distinct CDR3 sequences in the sample, approximately 10% are singletons; the top ten hold around 11%. This clonotype occurred many times. The antigen is not known. The chain couples TRBV7-3 to TRBJ1-1, with D tentatively TRBD1 (5 bases). The receptor was derived from a man over 45 who received an inactivated influenza vaccine. This specimen was non-naive T cells sorted from PBMCs, taken about 40 days after vaccination. For the CDR3, the DNA is TGTGCCAGCAGCTTAGGCAGGGCCACTGAAGCTTTCTTT. Its translation: CASSLGRATEAFF. The full variable domain, completed using reference TRBV7-3 and TRBJ1-1, is GAGVSQTPSNKVTEKGKYVELRCDPISGHTALYWYRQSLGQGPEFLIYFQGTGAADDSGLPNDRFFAVRPEGSVSTLKIQRTERGDSAVYLCASSLGRATEAFFGQGTRLTVV.